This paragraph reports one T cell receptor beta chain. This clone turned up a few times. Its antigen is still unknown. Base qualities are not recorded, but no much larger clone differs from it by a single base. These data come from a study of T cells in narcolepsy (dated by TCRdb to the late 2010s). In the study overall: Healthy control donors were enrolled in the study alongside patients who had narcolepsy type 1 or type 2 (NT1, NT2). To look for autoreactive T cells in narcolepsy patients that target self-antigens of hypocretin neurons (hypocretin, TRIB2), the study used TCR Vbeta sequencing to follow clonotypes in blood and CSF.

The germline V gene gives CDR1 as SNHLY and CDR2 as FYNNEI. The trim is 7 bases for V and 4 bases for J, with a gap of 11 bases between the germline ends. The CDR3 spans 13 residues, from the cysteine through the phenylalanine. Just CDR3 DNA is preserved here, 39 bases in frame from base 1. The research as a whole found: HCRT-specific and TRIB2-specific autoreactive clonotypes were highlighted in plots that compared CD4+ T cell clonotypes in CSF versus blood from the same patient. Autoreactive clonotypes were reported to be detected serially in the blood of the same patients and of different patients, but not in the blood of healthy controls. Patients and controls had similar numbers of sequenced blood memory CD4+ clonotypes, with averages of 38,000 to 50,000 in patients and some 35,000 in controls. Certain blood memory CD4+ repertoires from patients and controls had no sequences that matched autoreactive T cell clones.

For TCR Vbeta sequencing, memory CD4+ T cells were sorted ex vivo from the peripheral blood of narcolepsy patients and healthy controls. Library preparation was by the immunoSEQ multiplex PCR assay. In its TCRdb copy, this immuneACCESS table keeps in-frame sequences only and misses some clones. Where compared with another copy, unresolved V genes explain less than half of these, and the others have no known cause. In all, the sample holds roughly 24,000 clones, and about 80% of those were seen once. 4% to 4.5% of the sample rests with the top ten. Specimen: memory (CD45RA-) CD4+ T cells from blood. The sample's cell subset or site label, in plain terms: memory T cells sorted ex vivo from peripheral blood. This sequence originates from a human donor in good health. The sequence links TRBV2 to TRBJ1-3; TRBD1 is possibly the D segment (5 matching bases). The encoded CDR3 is CASKGEIGNTIYF. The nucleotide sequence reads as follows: TGTGCCAGCAAAGGGGAAATCGGAAACACCATATATTTT.